This T cell receptor beta chain was recorded in a study of PD-L1 blockade in urothelial cancer. Background on the study: Specimens of blood held a median count of 141,255 T cells.

TCRdb keeps only in-frame clones here, not all; method: immunoSEQ multiplex PCR. The profile covers about 49,000 clones, with 79% appearing a single time and less than 11% taken by the ten largest. Time point defined: pretreatment peripheral blood. For each patient, 1 to 8 samples were obtained, pretreatment and on-treatment. This CDR3 is 11 amino acids long. The germline gives CDR1 DFQATT, CDR2 SNEGSKA (reference sequence). V lost 7 bases and J 5 bases, leaving 9 bases between the germline ends. This clonotype originated in a man aged 70-80 years with urothelial cancer. The sequencing used PBMCs, collected around atezolizumab (anti-PD-L1) treatment. The V gene is TRBV20-1, the J gene TRBJ2-1; D unclear. This CDR3 is CSVTRNNEQFF. DNA of the CDR3: TGCAGTGTAACGAGAAACAATGAGCAGTTCTTC.